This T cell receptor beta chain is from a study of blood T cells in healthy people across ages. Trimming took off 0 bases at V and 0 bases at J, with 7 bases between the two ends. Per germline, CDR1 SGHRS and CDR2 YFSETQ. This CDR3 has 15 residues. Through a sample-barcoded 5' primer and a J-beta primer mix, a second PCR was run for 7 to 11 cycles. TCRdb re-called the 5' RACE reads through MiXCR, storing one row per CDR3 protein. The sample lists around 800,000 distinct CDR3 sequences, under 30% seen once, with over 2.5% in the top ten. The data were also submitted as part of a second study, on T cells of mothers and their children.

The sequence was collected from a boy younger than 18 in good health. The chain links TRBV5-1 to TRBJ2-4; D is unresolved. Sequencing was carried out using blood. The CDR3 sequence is CASSLGIGAKNIQYF. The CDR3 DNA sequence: TGCGCCAGCAGCTTGGGGATAGGAGCCAAAAACATTCAGTACTTC.